Below are 20 T cell receptor beta chains sequenced from a single sample in a study of T cell changes during pregnancy in multiple sclerosis. Sequencing used immunoSEQ multiplex PCR; TCRdb keeps in-frame clones, though not all of them. The sample lists some 29,000 clones; around 92% were seen once. This sample comprised CD8+ T cells from peripheral blood mononuclear cells, obtained in the second trimester of pregnancy. The receptors stem from a female donor in good health, enrolled as a control in a pregnancy study.

The chain employs TRBV7-9 and TRBJ1-1; 7 bases match TRBD1. The CDR3 is 12 residues long. Unmatched junction bases numbered 5, after V lost 5 bases and J lost 8 bases. Germline V gene sequence: CDR1 SEHNR, CDR2 FQNEAQ (reference sequence). The CDR3 region is CASSELQGEAFF. The CDR3 nucleotides are TGTGCCAGCAGCGAACTACAGGGGGAAGCTTTCTTT.

This sequence joins TRBV27 and TRBJ2-7, with TRBD2 as a possible D gene (5 bases). Trimming pared 7 bases from V and 4 bases from J, leaving 11 bases between. Per germline, CDR1 MNHEY and CDR2 SMNVEV (reference sequence). The CDR3 is made up of 12 amino acids. CDR3 loop: CASKGSGYEQYF. The CDR3 DNA is TGTGCCAGCAAGGGTTCGGGGTACGAGCAGTACTTC.

The chain employs TRBV19 and TRBJ1-2; D might be TRBD1 (5 bases). In germline, CDR1 is LNHDA, CDR2 SQIVND (reference sequence). This CDR3 has 15 amino acids. Deletions cut 7 bases from V and 5 bases from J, with 20 bases between. CDR3 sequence reads: CASMIDAAGIYGYTF. The CDR3 nucleotides are TGTGCCAGTATGATAGATGCCGCAGGGATTTATGGCTACACCTTC.

This chain connects TRBV9 to TRBJ1-2; 7 nucleotides align to TRBD1. V shed 4 bases, J shed 8 bases, and the junction held 11 bases outside the gene matches. Per germline, CDR1 SGDLS and CDR2 YYNGEE. CDR3 size: 14 residues. CDR3 nucleotides: TGTGCCAGCAGCTCAACTCGGGACAGAGGAGGCTACACCTTC. This sequence encodes CASSSTRDRGGYTF.

This chain connects TRBV6-4 to TRBJ1-2, with D possibly matching TRBD1 (6 bases). The CDR3 totals 16 residues. Germline CDR1 reads MRHNA; CDR2 reads SNTAGT. Trimming left V 3 bases short and J 4 bases short, with 18 bases between. The CDR3 is CASSEGVDSPAYGYTF. CDR3 nucleotides: TGTGCCAGCAGTGAAGGGGTGGACAGCCCGGCCTATGGCTACACCTTC.

V is TRBV25-1 and J is TRBJ2-1; D perhaps matches TRBD2 (5 bases). The CDR3 is 11 residues long. The germline V gene encodes CDR1 MGHDK and CDR2 SYGVNS. V was cut by 7 bases and J by 6 bases, with 7 bases left in between. The CDR3 nucleotides read TGTGCCAGCACGGGGAGCAATGAGCAGTTCTTC. Translation: CASTGSNEQFF.

The V and J genes are TRBV7-2 and TRBJ2-7; possible D gene TRBD1, 6 bases. The CDR3 loop spans 14 amino acids. Trimming pared 7 bases from V and 0 bases from J, leaving 13 bases between. From germline, CDR1 is SGHTA and CDR2 FQGNSA. In nucleotides, the CDR3 is TGTGCCAGCACTCCAGACAGGTCCTCCTACGAGCAGTACTTC. Translating it yields CASTPDRSSYEQYF.

This chain links TRBV5-6 with TRBJ2-7; 7 nucleotides agree with TRBD1. V was pared by 4 bases and J by 0 bases, with 4 bases of the junction left unmatched. The CDR3 loop spans 14 amino acids. CDR1 SGHDT and CDR2 YYEEEE come from the germline V gene. The CDR3 reads CASSVRGNSYEQYF. The CDR3 DNA is TGTGCCAGCAGCGTCAGGGGGAACTCCTACGAGCAGTACTTC.

The J gene is TRBJ1-1, the V gene TRBV13; D is undetermined. Germline V CDR1 and CDR2: PRHDT, FYEKMQ (reference sequence). The CDR3 covers 14 residues. The germline V and J ends were trimmed by 3 bases and 3 bases, with 11 bases remaining between them. The CDR3 region has the DNA TGTGCCAGCAGCTTGGGCCGGTGGGACACTGAAGCTTTCTTT. This translates into CASSLGRWDTEAFF. Together with reference TRBV13 and TRBJ1-1, the CDR3 gives the full variable domain: AAGVIQSPRHLIKEKRETATLKCYPIPRHDTVYWYQQGPGQDPQFLISFYEKMQSDKGSIPDRFSAQQFSDYHSELNMSSLELGDSALYFCASSLGRWDTEAFFGQGTRLTVV.

This clone came up a few times. The chain is built from TRBV9 and TRBJ1-1; 8 positions agree with TRBD1. The ends lost 4 bases at V and 5 bases at J; junction bases unmatched: 10. CDR3 length equals 15 residues. Germline CDR1 SGDLS, CDR2 YYNGEE. CDR3 loop: CASSTLGQGSTEAFF. CDR3 in DNA: TGTGCCAGCAGCACACTCGGACAGGGATCAACTGAAGCTTTCTTT.

The V and J genes are TRBV10-3 and TRBJ1-4; 9 bases fit TRBD1. The ends lost 4 bases at V and 7 bases at J; junction bases unmatched: 16. This CDR3 has 18 residues. Germline values: CDR1 ENHRY, CDR2 SYGVKD. The CDR3 loop is CAISVGAVSGTGREKLFF. The CDR3 DNA sequence: TGTGCCATCAGTGTAGGAGCGGTTTCCGGGACAGGGCGTGAAAAACTGTTTTTT.

This clone has only one observation. V and J are TRBV7-2 and TRBJ2-2; no definite D call. The CDR3 has 11 amino acids. Germline CDR1 reads SGHTA; CDR2 reads FQGNSA. Trimming took off 4 bases at V and 7 bases at J, with 4 bases between the two ends. CDR3 in amino acids: CASSSGGELFF. The CDR3 coding sequence is TGTGCCAGCAGCTCCGGCGGGGAGCTGTTTTTT.

The sample holds a few counts of this clone. The chain recombines TRBV30 with TRBJ1-1; 8 positions match TRBD1. Germline CDR1 and CDR2: GTSNPN and SVGIG (reference sequence). V shed 8 bases, J shed 3 bases, and the junction held 8 bases outside the gene matches. The CDR3 contains 13 residues. Here the CDR3 reads CAAYRGGYTEAFF. CDR3 sequence (DNA): TGTGCCGCCTACAGGGGGGGATACACTGAAGCTTTCTTT.

The chain couples TRBV10-1 to TRBJ1-1, with TRBD1 as a possible D gene (5 bases). V dropped 6 bases and J dropped 8 bases, with 13 bases sitting between them. The CDR3 contains 12 residues. CDR1 and CDR2 (germline): WNHNN, SYGVQD (reference sequence). The CDR3 coding sequence is TGCGCCAGCAGCGCCCTTGGGGGGGAAGCTTTCTTT. Protein sequence: CASSALGGEAFF.

The chain has TRBV25-1 and TRBJ1-3; no reliable D call. The CDR3 is 16 residues long. Trimming removed 0 bases from V and 8 bases from J, with 17 bases in between. The germline gives CDR1 MGHDK, CDR2 SYGVNS. In DNA form, the CDR3 reads TGTGCCAGCAGTGAATACCCCATCGAAACCGGAGACACCATATATTTT. It is translated as CASSEYPIETGDTIYF.

The CDR3 DNA sequence: TGCAGCGTTGAAGATCTCAACAGGGTATACTCTGGGGCCAACGTCCTGACTTTC. It encodes CSVEDLNRVYSGANVLTF. The chain joins TRBV29-1 to TRBJ2-6, with D maybe TRBD1 (6 bases). The CDR3 extends over 18 amino acids. Trimming cost V 0 bases and J 0 bases, with 15 bases left between them. The V gene's germline CDR1 is SQVTM and CDR2 ANQGSEA.

The V and J genes are TRBV6-6 and TRBJ1-2, with 7 bases matching TRBD1. The ends lost 5 bases at V and 6 bases at J; junction bases unmatched: 9. The CDR3 has 14 residues. Germline V CDR1 and CDR2: MNHNY, SVGAGI (reference sequence). The CDR3: CASSVNQGVHGYTF. The DNA of the CDR3 is TGTGCCAGCAGTGTGAACCAGGGGGTACATGGCTACACCTTC.

The chain has TRBV6-1 and TRBJ2-1; the D is unclear. The CDR3 consists of 14 residues. CDR1 is MNHNS, CDR2 SASEGT, per germline. Trimming left V 2 bases short and J 8 bases short, with 13 bases between. The CDR3 DNA reads TGTGCCAGCAGTGAACGGTGGGCTGTGGATGAGCAGTTCTTC. It is translated as CASSERWAVDEQFF.

The V gene is TRBV5-5, the J gene TRBJ2-1, with D maybe TRBD2 (6 bases). CDR1 is SGHKS, CDR2 YYEKEE, per germline (reference sequence). Trimming left V 4 bases short and J 2 bases short, with 13 bases between. The CDR3 length is 15 residues. Here the CDR3 DNA reads TGTGCCAGCAGCCGGAAGGAGGGAACCTACAATGAGCAGTTCTTC. This encodes CASSRKEGTYNEQFF. Looking up the rest from reference TRBV5-5 and TRBJ2-1 gives the full variable domain: DAGVTQSPTHLIKTRGQQVTLRCSPISGHKSVSWYQQVLGQGPQFIFQYYEKEERGRGNFPDRFSARQFPNYSSELNVNALLLGDSALYLCASSRKEGTYNEQFFGPGTRLTVL.

This clone came up a few times. This chain uses TRBV30 with TRBJ2-1; possible D gene TRBD1, 5 bases. The CDR3 is 15 amino acids. Germline-derived CDR1 and CDR2 are GTSNPN and SVGIG (reference sequence). Trimming took off 3 bases at V and 3 bases at J, with 15 bases between the two ends. The CDR3 DNA reads as TGTGCCTGGAGCCCTCAAGGGGCTGACTACAATGAGCAGTTCTTC. Protein: CAWSPQGADYNEQFF. Using reference TRBV30 and TRBJ2-1 for the parts outside the CDR3, the full variable domain is SQTIHQWPATLVQPVGSPLSLECTVEGTSNPNLYWYRQAAGRGLQLLFYSVGIGQISSEVPQNLSASRPQDRQFILSSKKLLLSDSGFYLCAWSPQGADYNEQFFGPGTRLTVL.